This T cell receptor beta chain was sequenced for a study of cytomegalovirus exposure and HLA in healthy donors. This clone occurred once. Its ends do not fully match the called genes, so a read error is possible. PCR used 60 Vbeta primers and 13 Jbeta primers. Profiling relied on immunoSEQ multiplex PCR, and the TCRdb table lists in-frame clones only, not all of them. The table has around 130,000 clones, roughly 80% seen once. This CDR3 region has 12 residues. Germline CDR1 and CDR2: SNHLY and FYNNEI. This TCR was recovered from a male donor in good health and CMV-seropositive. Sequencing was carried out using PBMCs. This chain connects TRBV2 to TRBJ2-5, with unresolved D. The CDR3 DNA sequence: TGTGCCAGCCGTGACGACATGGAGACCCAGTACTTC. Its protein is CASRDDMETQYF.